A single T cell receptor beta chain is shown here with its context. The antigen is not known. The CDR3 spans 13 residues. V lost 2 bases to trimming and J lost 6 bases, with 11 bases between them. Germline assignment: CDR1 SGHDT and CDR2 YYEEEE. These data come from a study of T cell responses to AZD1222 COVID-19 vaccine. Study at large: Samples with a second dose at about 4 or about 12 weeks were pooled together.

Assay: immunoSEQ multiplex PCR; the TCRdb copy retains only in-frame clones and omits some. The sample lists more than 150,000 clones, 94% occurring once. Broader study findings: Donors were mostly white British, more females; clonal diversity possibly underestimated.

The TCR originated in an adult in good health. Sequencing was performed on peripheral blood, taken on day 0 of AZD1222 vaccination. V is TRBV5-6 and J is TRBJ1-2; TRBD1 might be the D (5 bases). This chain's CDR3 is CASSFAGADGYTF. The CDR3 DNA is TGTGCCAGCAGCTTTGCCGGGGCGGATGGCTACACCTTC.